This T cell receptor (beta chain) was profiled in a study of blood T cell repertoires in COVID-19. The CDR3 loop spans 16 amino acids. Per germline, CDR1 MNHEY and CDR2 SMNVEV (reference sequence). V was clipped by 3 bases and J by 0 bases, with 14 bases between them. It was during active infection that Seattle patients were enrolled and then longitudinally followed. Sequencing was performed with immunoSEQ multiplex PCR; in TCRdb, only in-frame clones are kept and a portion is missing. Seen here are about 260,000 clones, around 90% observed once, and the top ten hold approximately 5.3%. The sequence derives from a woman aged 60-70 years with COVID-19, enrolled during active disease. Material for sequencing was peripheral blood. The chain recombines TRBV27 with TRBJ1-1; no firm D call. The CDR3 bases are TGTGCCAGCAGTTTGTGGCAAAACAAGATGAACACTGAAGCTTTCTTT. Translating gives CASSLWQNKMNTEAFF.